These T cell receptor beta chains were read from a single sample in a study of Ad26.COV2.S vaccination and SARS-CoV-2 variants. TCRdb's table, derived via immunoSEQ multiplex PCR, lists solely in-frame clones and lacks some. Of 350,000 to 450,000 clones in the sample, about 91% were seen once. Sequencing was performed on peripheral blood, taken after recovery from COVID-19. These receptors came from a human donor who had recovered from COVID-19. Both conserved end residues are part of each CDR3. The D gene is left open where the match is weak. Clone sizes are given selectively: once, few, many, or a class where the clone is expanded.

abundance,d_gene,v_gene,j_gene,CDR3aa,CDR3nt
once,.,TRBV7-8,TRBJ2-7,CASSFRVGEVPSYEQYF,TGTGCCAGCAGCTTCCGAGTTGGGGAGGTGCCTTCCTACGAGCAGTACTTC
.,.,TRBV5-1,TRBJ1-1,CASQGTWATEAFF,TGCGCCAGCCAGGGTACGTGGGCCACTGAAGCTTTCTTT
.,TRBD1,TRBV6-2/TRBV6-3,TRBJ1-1,CASSTDRAKAFF,TGTGCCAGCAGCACCGACAGGGCTAAGGCTTTCTTT
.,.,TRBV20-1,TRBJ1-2,CSARHIYGYTF,TGCAGTGCCCGTCACATCTATGGCTACACCTTC
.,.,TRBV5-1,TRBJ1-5,CASSFGGAQPQHF,TGCGCCAGCAGCTTTGGAGGGGCCCAGCCCCAGCATTTT
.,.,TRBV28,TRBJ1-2,CASSFESETGGYGYTF,TGTGCCAGCAGTTTTGAGTCTGAGACCGGCGGCTATGGCTACACCTTC
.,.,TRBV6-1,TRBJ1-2,CASSEAEDGETGF,TGTGCCAGCAGTGAAGCCGAAGACGGCGAGACTGGGTTC
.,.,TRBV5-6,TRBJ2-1,CASSLGLLPEQFF,TGTGCCAGCAGCCTGGGACTCCTGCCTGAGCAGTTCTTC
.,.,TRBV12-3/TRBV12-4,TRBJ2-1,CASRQEAYNEQFF,TGTGCCAGCCGCCAGGAAGCCTACAATGAGCAGTTCTTC
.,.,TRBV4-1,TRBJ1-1,CASSGGGSTEAFF,TGCGCCAGCAGCGGGGGGGGATCCACTGAAGCTTTCTTT
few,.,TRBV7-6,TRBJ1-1,CASSAGQLNTEAFF,TGTGCCAGCAGCGCCGGACAGTTGAACACTGAAGCTTTCTTT
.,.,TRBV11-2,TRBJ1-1,CASSKDGNTEAFF,TGTGCCAGCAGCAAAGACGGGAACACTGAAGCTTTCTTT
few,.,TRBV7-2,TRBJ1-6,CASSSLAGSNSPLHF,TGTGCCAGCAGCTCCTTAGCAGGATCTAATTCACCCCTCCACTTT
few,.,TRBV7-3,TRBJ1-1,CASSLNGRGHTEAFF,TGTGCCAGCAGCTTAAACGGCAGAGGGCACACTGAAGCTTTCTTT
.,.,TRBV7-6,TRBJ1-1,CASSPRERVNTEAFF,TGTGCCAGCAGCCCGCGTGAGAGGGTGAACACTGAAGCTTTCTTT
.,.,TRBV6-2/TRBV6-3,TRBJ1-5,CASSRPIASNQPQHF,TGTGCCAGCAGCCGCCCCATTGCCAGCAATCAGCCCCAGCATTTT
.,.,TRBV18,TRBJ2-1,CASSPSRGGLNEQFF,TGTGCCAGCTCACCATCGAGGGGGGGCCTGAATGAGCAGTTCTTC
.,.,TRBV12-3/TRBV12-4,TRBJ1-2,CASSPEVGHGYTF,TGTGCCAGCAGTCCTGAGGTGGGACATGGCTACACCTTC
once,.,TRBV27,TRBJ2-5,CASSPLSRAEETQYF,TGTGCCAGCAGTCCCTTAAGTCGGGCAGAAGAGACCCAGTACTTC
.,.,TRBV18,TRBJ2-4,CASSPLRDPKNIQYF,TGTGCCAGCTCACCACTGAGGGACCCCAAAAACATTCAGTACTTC
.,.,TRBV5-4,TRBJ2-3,CASSLNGGRTDTQYF,TGTGCCAGCAGTCTGAACGGGGGACGAACAGATACGCAGTATTTT
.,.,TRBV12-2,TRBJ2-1,CASRLDLTRTTEQFF,TGTGCAAGTCGCTTGGACCTCACGCGAACTACTGAGCAGTTCTTC
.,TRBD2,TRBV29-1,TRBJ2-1,CSVEGRGGLFNEQFF,TGCAGCGTTGAAGGACGGGGGGGCCTTTTCAATGAGCAGTTCTTC
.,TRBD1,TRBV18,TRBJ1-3,CASSPRNGDRGDNTIYF,TGTGCCAGCTCACCACGGAACGGGGACAGGGGAGACAACACCATATATTTT
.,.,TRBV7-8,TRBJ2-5,CASSLGTAINLETQYF,TGTGCCAGCAGCTTAGGGACAGCCATTAACTTGGAGACCCAGTACTTC
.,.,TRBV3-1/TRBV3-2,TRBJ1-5,CASSPTGRAQPQHF,TGTGCCAGCAGCCCGACCGGACGGGCCCAGCCCCAGCATTTT
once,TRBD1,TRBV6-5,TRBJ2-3,CASRATGTDTQYF,TGTGCCAGCAGGGCGACAGGGACAGATACGCAGTATTTT
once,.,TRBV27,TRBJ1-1,CASSSTAYTEAFF,TGTGCCAGCAGTTCTACAGCCTACACTGAAGCTTTCTTT
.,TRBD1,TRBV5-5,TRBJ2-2,CASSVTGVGWTGELFF,TGTGCCAGCAGCGTGACAGGGGTCGGGTGGACCGGGGAGCTGTTTTTT
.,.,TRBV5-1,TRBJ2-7,CASSLGRDGTYEQYF,TGCGCCAGCAGCTTGGGGCGGGACGGAACCTACGAGCAGTACTTC
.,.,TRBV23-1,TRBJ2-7,CASSLRGRYEQYF,TGCGCCAGCAGTCTTCGGGGTCGCTACGAGCAGTACTTC
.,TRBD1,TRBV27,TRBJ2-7,CASRATGTGNHEQYF,TGTGCCAGCAGGGCTACCGGGACAGGGAACCACGAGCAGTACTTC
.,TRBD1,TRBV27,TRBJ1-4,CASSQRQGPINEKLFF,TGTGCCAGCAGTCAAAGACAGGGTCCGATTAATGAAAAACTGTTTTTT
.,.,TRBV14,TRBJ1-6,CASSHYKGNSYNSPLHF,TGTGCCAGCAGCCATTATAAAGGGAACTCCTATAATTCACCCCTCCACTTT
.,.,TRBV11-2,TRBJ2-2,CASSPGHTGELFF,TGTGCCAGCAGCCCAGGCCACACCGGGGAGCTGTTTTTT
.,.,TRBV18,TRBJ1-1,CASSLGLNTEAFF,TGTGCCAGCTCACTCGGACTCAACACTGAAGCTTTCTTT
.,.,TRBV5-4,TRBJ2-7,CASSSPSREQYF,TGTGCCAGCAGCTCACCCTCCCGCGAGCAGTACTTC
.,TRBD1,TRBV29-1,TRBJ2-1,CSVEGQGVSNEQFF,TGCAGCGTTGAAGGACAGGGGGTTTCAAATGAGCAGTTCTTC
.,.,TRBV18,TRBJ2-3,CASSPRESVRDTQYF,TGTGCCAGCTCACCGCGAGAATCGGTTAGAGATACGCAGTATTTT
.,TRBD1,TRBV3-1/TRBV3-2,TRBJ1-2,CASSPSKGEGAYGYTF,TGTGCCAGCAGCCCCTCAAAGGGGGAGGGGGCATATGGCTACACCTTC
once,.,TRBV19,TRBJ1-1,CASRGRRGAGNTEAFF,TGTGCCAGTAGAGGGCGGAGGGGCGCGGGGAACACTGAAGCTTTCTTT
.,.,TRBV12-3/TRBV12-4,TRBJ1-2,CASSEGNGGYTF,TGTGCCAGCAGTGAGGGGAATGGGGGCTACACCTTC
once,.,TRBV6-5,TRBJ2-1,CASMGSSSYNEQFF,TGTGCCAGCATGGGGAGTTCCTCCTACAATGAGCAGTTCTTC
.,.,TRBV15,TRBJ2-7,CATSRDRLEIYEQYF,TGTGCCACCAGCAGAGACCGGTTAGAAATCTACGAGCAGTACTTC
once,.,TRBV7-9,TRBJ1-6,CASSLDAGASPLHF,TGTGCCAGCAGCTTAGATGCGGGGGCTTCACCCCTCCACTTT
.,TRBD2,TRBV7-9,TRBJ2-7,CASSGAGGREQYF,TGTGCCAGCAGCGGAGCGGGGGGACGGGAGCAGTACTTC
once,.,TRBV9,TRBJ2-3,CASSVGARGAVDTQYF,TGTGCCAGCAGCGTAGGGGCAAGGGGGGCGGTAGATACGCAGTATTTT
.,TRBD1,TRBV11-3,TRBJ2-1,CASSLGDRGLPYNEQFF,TGTGCCAGCAGCTTAGGGGACAGGGGGCTCCCCTACAATGAGCAGTTCTTC
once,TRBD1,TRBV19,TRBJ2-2,CASSIVQGANTGELFF,TGTGCCAGTAGTATAGTGCAGGGGGCTAACACCGGGGAGCTGTTTTTT
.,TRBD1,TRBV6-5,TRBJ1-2,CAIRTGPYGYTF,TGTGCCATAAGGACAGGGCCTTATGGCTACACCTTC
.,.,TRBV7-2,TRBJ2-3,CASSSRLRGGPDTQYF,TGTGCCAGCAGTTCGAGGTTGAGGGGGGGCCCAGATACGCAGTATTTT
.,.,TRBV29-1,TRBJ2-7,CSVELDGTYEQYF,TGCAGCGTTGAATTGGACGGGACCTACGAGCAGTACTTC
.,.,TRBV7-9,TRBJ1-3,CASSPWGGSGNTIYF,TGTGCCAGCAGCCCATGGGGCGGTTCTGGAAACACCATATATTTT
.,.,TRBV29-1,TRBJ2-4,CSVDLGSIQYF,TGCAGCGTTGACCTCGGGTCTATTCAGTACTTC
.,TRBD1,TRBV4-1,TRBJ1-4,CASSQGGTGGGTNEKLFF,TGCGCCAGCAGCCAAGGGGGGACAGGGGGAGGAACTAATGAAAAACTGTTTTTT